Below, 7 T cell receptor beta chains from the same sample are listed, as sequenced in a study of OX40 agonist ivuxolimab in advanced cancers. TCRdb's table, derived via immunoSEQ multiplex PCR, lists solely in-frame clones and lacks some. The table records 96,000 or so clones, 70% to 85% of them present only once. The sequencing used CD4+ or CD8+ T cells sorted from blood, collected in a trial of the OX40 agonist ivuxolimab. The receptors derive from an adult with an advanced solid tumor such as melanoma, head and neck, liver or kidney cancer.

V is TRBV5-1 and J is TRBJ2-7, with D perhaps TRBD1 (6 bases). CDR1 and CDR2 (germline): SGHRS, YFSETQ. The CDR3 has 16 residues. Trimming took off 0 bases at V and 4 bases at J, with 17 bases between the two ends. The CDR3 protein is CASSLGGQTANYEQYF. The CDR3 bases are TGCGCCAGCAGCTTGGGAGGACAGACAGCGAATTACGAGCAGTACTTC.

V usage is TRBV11-2 and J usage is TRBJ2-1; 7 positions match TRBD2. Unmatched junction bases numbered 11, after V lost 4 bases and J lost 2 bases. Per germline, CDR1 SGHAT and CDR2 FQNNGV. This CDR3 comprises 17 residues. CDR3 in DNA: TGTGCCAGCAGCTCGAGAACCCTAGCGGATCCCTACAATGAGCAGTTCTTC. It translates to CASSSRTLADPYNEQFF.

The rearrangement uses TRBV5-6 and TRBJ1-2; 7 bases are a match to TRBD1. The CDR3 has 16 residues. V lost 0 bases and J lost 4; bases outside the gene matches: 9. CDR1 and CDR2 from the germline V gene are SGHDT and YYEEEE. The CDR3 DNA is TGTGCCAGCAGCTTGGCCCAACCAGGGGGGAGCTATGGCTACACCTTC. Residues: CASSLAQPGGSYGYTF.

The CDR3 nucleotides are TGTGCCAGCAGCGCAAGGGGGCAAGGTAATCAGCCCCAGCATTTT. It encodes CASSARGQGNQPQHF. The J gene is TRBJ1-5, the V gene TRBV2, with TRBD1 identical over 7 bases. V lost 6 bases, J lost 4 bases, and 9 bases stayed unmatched. The CDR3 sequence is 15 residues long. The germline CDR1 and CDR2 sequences are SNHLY and FYNNEI.

The V gene is TRBV5-1, the J gene TRBJ1-2; possible D gene TRBD1, 6 bases. V shed 3 bases and J shed 4 bases, with 19 bases lying between them. Germline values: CDR1 SGHRS, CDR2 YFSETQ. This CDR3 comprises 16 residues. DNA of the CDR3: TGCGCCAGCAGCTCCGCCTCGATGGACAGCGTCTATGGCTACACCTTC. Its translation is CASSSASMDSVYGYTF.

The chain couples TRBV29-1 to TRBJ2-3; 7 bases match TRBD2. The CDR3 sequence is 11 residues long. Germline V gene data show CDR1 as SQVTM and CDR2 as ANQGSEA. Trimming cost V 3 bases and J 8 bases; bases outside gene matches: 2. The CDR3, as DNA: TGCAGCGTTGAGGGGGGGGTTACGCAGTATTTT. Translated, it gives CSVEGGVTQYF.

This rearrangement joins TRBV5-8 to TRBJ1-5, with D unresolved. This CDR3 is 14 amino acids long. Germline values: CDR1 SGHTS, CDR2 YDEGEE. The V end was cut by 0 bases, the J end by 4 bases, with 8 bases between. The CDR3 sequence: CASSLVGPNQPQHF. CDR3 bases: TGTGCCAGCAGCTTGGTTGGTCCAAATCAGCCCCAGCATTTT.